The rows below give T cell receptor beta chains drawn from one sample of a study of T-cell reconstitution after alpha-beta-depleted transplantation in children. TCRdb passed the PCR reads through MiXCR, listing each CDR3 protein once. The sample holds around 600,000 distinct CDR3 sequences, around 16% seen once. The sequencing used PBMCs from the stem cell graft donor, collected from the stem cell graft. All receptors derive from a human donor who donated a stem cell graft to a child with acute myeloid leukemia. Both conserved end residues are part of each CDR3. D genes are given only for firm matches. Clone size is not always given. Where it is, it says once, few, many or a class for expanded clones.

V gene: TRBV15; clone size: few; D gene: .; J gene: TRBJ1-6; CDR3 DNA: TGTGCCACCAGCAGAGATGGGAGGGGGAATGTTTCACCCCTCCACTTT; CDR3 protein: CATSRDGRGNVSPLHF
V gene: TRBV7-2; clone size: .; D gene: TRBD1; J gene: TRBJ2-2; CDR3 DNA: TGTGCCAGCAGCAAAGGACAGGGGCACACCGGGGAGCTGTTTTTT; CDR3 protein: CASSKGQGHTGELFF
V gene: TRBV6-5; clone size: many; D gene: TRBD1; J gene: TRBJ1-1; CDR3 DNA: TGTGCCAGCAGTTACCCGAAATCAGGGGGAGTAGCTGAAGCTTTCTTT; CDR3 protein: CASSYPKSGGVAEAFF
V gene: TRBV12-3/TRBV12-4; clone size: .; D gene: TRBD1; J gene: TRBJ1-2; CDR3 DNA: TGTGCCAGCAGTGACAGGGGTCCTTCACTTTATGGCTACACCTTC; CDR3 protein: CASSDRGPSLYGYTF
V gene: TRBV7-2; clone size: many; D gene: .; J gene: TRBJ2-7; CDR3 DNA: TGTGCCAGCAGCCCAGAAGGTCATGGCGAGCAGTACTTC; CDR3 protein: CASSPEGHGEQYF
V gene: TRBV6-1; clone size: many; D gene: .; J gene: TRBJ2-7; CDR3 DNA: TGTGCCAGCAGTCCCCCACAGGGATCCGAGCAGTACTTC; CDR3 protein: CASSPPQGSEQYF
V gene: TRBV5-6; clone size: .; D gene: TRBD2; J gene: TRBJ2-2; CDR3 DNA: TGTGCCAGCAGCTTTGGACTAGATATGGTCGGGGAGCTGTTTTTT; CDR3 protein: CASSFGLDMVGELFF
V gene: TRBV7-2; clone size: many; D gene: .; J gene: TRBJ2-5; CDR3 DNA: TGTGCCAGCAGCTTGGGTCTGGGAGAGACCCAGTACTTC; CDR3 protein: CASSLGLGETQYF
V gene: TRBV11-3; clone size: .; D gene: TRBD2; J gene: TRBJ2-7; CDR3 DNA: TGTGCCAGCAGCCAGGTGGCAGGACTAGCGGGGCCCTACGAGCAGTACTTC; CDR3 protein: CASSQVAGLAGPYEQYF
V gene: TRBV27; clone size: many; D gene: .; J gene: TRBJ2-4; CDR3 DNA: TGTGCCAGCAGTTTATGGGACTCCGCAGCCAAAAACATTCAGTACTTC; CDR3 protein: CASSLWDSAAKNIQYF
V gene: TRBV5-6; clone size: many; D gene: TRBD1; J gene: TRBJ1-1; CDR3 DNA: TGTGCCAGCAGCTCCTGGGACAGGGAGTCTGAAGCTTTCTTT; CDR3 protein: CASSSWDRESEAFF
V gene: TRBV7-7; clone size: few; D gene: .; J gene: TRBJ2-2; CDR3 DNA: TGTGCCAGCGGCCCTGGGGGCACCGGGGAGCTGTTTTTT; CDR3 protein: CASGPGGTGELFF
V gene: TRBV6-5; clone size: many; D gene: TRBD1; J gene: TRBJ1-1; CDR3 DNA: TGTGCCAGCAGAAAGACAGGGGATAAGGTTGAAGCTTTCTTT; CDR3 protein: CASRKTGDKVEAFF
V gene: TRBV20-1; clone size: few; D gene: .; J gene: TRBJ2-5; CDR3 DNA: TGCAGTGCTAGCCGGGGCGGGCAAGAGACCCAGTACTTC; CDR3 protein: CSASRGGQETQYF
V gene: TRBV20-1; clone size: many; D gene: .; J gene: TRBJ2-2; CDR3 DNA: TGCAGTGCTAGAGATTTGGTGAGGGGAACCGGGGAGCTGTTTTTT; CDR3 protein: CSARDLVRGTGELFF
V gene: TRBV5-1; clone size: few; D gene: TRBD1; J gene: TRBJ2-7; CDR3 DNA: TGCGCCAGCAGCTCGACAGGGGTCGGCGAGCAGTACTTC; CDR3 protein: CASSSTGVGEQYF
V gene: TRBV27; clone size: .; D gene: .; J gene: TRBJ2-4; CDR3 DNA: TGTGCCAGCAGTTTGATCAGGGATCCTAAAAACATTCAGTACTTC; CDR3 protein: CASSLIRDPKNIQYF
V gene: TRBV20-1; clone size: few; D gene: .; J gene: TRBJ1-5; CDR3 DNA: TGCAGTGCCCAAAGGAAGAGGACTAGCAATCAGCCCCAGCATTTT; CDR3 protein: CSAQRKRTSNQPQHF
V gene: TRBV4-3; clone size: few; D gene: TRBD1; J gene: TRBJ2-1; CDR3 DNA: TGCGCCAGCAGCCAAGTGACAGGGGACTATGAGCAGTTCTTC; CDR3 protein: CASSQVTGDYEQFF